The T cell receptor beta chain under discussion was sequenced for a study of blood T cell repertoires in COVID-19. Study information: Spain, Italy and the United States supplied samples that represented acute and convalescent COVID-19. Sample material is recorded as cDNA or gDNA derived from T cells, B-cell-depleted T cells, or PBMCs.

Source study methods: Reference gene primer amplification gave nucleated cell count estimates. Clones were read by immunoSEQ multiplex PCR, and TCRdb kept only the in-frame ones, dropping some. The V and J calls and the clone size are those of that table, but D and trimming were determined from the DNA. In the table there are some 70,000 clones, 80% of which are singletons. Enrollment of patients from Seattle took place during active infection, with longitudinal follow-up. This receptor was taken from a man aged 50-59 years with COVID-19, enrolled during active disease. The sample consisted of peripheral blood.

The CDR3 DNA reads TGTGCCAGCAGCTACGACAGGGGGAGTGAGACCCAGTACTTC. It translates to CASSYDRGSETQYF. This chain uses TRBV7-9 with TRBJ2-5; 9 bases match TRBD1. The CDR3 has 14 residues. Trimming removed 4 bases from V and 5 bases from J; junction bases left unmatched: 5. The germline gives CDR1 SEHNR, CDR2 FQNEAQ (reference sequence).